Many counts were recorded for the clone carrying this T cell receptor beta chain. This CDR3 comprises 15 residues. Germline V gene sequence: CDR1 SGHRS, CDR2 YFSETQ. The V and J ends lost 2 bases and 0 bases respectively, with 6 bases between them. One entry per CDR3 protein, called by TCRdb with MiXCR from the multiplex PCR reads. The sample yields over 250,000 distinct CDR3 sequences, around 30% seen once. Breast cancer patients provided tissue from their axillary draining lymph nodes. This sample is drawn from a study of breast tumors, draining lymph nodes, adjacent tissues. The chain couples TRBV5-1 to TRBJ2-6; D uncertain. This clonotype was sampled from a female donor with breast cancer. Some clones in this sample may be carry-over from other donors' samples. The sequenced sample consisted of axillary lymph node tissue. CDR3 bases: TGCGCCAGCAGCTTTGCCGGCTCTGGGGCCAACGTCCTGACTTTC. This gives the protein CASSFAGSGANVLTF.